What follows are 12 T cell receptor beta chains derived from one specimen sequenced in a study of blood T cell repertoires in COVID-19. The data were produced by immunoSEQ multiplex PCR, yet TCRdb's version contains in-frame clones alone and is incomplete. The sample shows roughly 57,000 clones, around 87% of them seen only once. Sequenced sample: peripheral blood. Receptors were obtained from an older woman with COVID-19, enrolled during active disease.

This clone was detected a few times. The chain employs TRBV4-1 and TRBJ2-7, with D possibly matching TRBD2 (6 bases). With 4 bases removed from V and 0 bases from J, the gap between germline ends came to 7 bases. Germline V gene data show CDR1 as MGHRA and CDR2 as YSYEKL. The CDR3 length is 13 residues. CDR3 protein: CASSRGDSYEQYF. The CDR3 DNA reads TGCGCCAGCAGCCGGGGGGACTCCTACGAGCAGTACTTC.

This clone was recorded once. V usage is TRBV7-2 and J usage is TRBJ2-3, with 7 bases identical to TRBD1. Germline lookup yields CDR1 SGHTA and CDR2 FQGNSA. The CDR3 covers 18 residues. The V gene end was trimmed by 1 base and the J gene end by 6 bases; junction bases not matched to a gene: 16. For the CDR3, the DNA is TGTGCCAGCAGCTTAGTCTTGGCCAGGGGGTCAACTGTTGATACGCAGTATTTT. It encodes CASSLVLARGSTVDTQYF.

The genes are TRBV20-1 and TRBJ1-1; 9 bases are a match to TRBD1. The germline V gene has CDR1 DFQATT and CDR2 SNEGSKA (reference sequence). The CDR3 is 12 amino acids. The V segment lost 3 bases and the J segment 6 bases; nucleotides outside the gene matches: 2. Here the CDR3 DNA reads TGCAGTGCTAGTAGACAGGGGGCTGAAGCTTTCTTT. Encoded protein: CSASRQGAEAFF.

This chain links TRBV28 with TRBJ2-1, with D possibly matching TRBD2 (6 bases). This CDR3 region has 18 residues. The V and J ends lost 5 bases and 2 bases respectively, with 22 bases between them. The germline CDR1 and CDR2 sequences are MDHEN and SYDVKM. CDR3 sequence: CASSAMRRGEGTYNEQFF. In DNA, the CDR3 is TGTGCCAGCAGTGCGATGCGGAGGGGAGAGGGCACCTACAATGAGCAGTTCTTC.

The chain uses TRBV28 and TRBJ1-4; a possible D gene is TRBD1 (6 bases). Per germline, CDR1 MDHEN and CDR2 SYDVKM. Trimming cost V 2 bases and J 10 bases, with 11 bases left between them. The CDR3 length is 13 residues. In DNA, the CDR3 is TGTGCCAGCAGTTTACGGGACATAGGAAAACTGTTTTTT. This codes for CASSLRDIGKLFF.

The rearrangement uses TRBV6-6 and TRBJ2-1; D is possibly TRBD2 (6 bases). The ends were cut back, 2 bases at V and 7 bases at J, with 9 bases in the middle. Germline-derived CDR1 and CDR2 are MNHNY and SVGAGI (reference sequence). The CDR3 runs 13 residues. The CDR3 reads CASSYPGGNEQFF. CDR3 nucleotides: TGTGCCAGCAGTTACCCCGGGGGTAATGAGCAGTTCTTC.

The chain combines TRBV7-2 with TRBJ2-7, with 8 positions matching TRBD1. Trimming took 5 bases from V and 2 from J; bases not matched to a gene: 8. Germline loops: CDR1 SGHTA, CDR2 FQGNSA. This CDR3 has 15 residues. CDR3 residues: CASSHPGTGAYEQYF. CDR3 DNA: TGTGCCAGCAGCCATCCCGGGACAGGAGCCTACGAGCAGTACTTC.

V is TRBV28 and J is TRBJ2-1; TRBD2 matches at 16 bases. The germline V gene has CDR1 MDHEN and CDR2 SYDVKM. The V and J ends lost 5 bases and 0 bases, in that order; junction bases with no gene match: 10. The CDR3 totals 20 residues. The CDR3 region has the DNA TGTGCCAGCAGTCCCTCGGGACTAGCGGGAGGGTCGGGCTCCTACAATGAGCAGTTCTTC. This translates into CASSPSGLAGGSGSYNEQFF. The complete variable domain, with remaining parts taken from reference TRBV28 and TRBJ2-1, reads DVKVTQSSRYLVKRTGEKVFLECVQDMDHENMFWYRQDPGLGLRLIYFSYDVKMKEKGDIPEGYSVSREKKERFSLILESASTNQTSMYLCASSPSGLAGGSGSYNEQFFGPGTRLTVL.

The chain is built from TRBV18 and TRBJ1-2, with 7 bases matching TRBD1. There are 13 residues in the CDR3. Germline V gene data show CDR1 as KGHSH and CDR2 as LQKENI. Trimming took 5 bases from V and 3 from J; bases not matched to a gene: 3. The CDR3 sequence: CASSSDRDYGYTF. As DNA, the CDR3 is TGTGCCAGCTCATCAGACAGGGACTATGGCTACACCTTC.

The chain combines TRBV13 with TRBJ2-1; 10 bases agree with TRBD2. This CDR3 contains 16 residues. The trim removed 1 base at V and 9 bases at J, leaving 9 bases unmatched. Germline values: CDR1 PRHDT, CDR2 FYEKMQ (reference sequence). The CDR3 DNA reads TGTGCCAGCAGCTTAGTGGTCGGGACTAGCGCTATTGAGCAGTTCTTC. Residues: CASSLVVGTSAIEQFF.

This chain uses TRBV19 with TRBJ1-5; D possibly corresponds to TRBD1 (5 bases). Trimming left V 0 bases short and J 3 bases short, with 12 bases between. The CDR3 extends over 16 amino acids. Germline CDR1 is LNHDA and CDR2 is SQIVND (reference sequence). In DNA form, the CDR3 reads TGTGCCAGTAGTATAGACGGAGGGGTTCTCAATCAGCCCCAGCATTTT. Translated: CASSIDGGVLNQPQHF. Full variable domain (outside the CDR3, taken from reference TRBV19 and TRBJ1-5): DGGITQSPKYLFRKEGQNVTLSCEQNLNHDAMYWYRQDPGQGLRLIYYSQIVNDFQKGDIAEGYSVSREKKESFPLTVTSAQKNPTAFYLCASSIDGGVLNQPQHFGDGTRLSIL.

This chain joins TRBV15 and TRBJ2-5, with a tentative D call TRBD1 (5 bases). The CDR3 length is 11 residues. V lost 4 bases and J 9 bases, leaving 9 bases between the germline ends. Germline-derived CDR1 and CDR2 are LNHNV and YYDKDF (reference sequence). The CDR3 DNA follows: TGTGCCACCAGCAACAGGTTGGCCCAGTACTTC. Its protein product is CATSNRLAQYF.